This T cell receptor (beta chain) was identified in a study of shared clonotypes between healthy human individuals. There are 16 residues in the CDR3. CDR1 and CDR2 (germline): SGHTA, FQGNSA. With 0 bases removed from V and 2 bases from J, the gap between germline ends came to 12 bases. Produced via immunoSEQ multiplex PCR; TCRdb's table is partial and in-frame only. The sample holds more than 1,200,000 clones; approximately 98.5% are singletons and the top ten take approximately 0.38%. V is TRBV7-2 and J is TRBJ2-3; weak D call: TRBD1 (6 bases). Sequencing input: naive CD4+ T cells sorted from blood. Described subset: CD45RA+ positively selected. The clonotype was recovered from a man aged 25-45 years in good health. CDR3 in amino acids: CASSLARGRVTDTQYF. The CDR3 DNA follows: TGTGCCAGCAGCTTAGCCAGGGGAAGGGTCACAGATACGCAGTATTTT.